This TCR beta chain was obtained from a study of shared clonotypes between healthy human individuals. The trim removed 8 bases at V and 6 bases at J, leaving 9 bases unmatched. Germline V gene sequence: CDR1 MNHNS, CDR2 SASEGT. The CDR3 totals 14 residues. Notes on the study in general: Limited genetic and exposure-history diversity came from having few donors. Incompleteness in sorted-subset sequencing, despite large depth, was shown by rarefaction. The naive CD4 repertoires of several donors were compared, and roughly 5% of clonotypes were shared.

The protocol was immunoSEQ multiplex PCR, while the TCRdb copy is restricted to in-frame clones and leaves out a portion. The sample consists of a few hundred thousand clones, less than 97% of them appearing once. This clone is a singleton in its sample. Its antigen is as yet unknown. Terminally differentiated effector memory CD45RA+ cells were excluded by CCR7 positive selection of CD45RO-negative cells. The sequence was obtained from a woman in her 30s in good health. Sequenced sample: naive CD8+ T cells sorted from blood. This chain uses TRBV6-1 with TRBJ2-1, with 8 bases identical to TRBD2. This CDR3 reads CASGAGDPFNEQFF. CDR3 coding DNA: TGTGCCAGCGGAGCGGGAGACCCTTTCAATGAGCAGTTCTTC.